This T cell receptor (beta chain) was recorded in a study of T cell repertoires in ileal Crohn's disease. Germline loops: CDR1 GTSNPN, CDR2 SVGIG (reference sequence). Losses at the gene ends were 0 bases for V and 1 base for J; bases not matched to a gene: 3. There are 14 residues in the CDR3. The table came from immunoSEQ multiplex PCR; TCRdb's copy has only in-frame clones and leaves some out. The sample lists about 17,000 clones, 60% occurring once. Sequenced: ileal tissue. This chain joins TRBV30 and TRBJ2-7; 7 positions match TRBD1. The sequence came from an adult with Crohn's disease. The CDR3 DNA reads as TGTGCCTGGAGTGTAGGGACAGCTTCCTACGAGCAGTACTTC. Encoded protein: CAWSVGTASYEQYF.